Each of the 24 T cell receptor beta chains below was sequenced from the same sample in a study of graft-versus-host responses after intestinal transplantation. The assay was immunoSEQ multiplex PCR, and TCRdb's table has in-frame clones only and misses some. Among about 120,000 clones listed, 80% to 95% were seen once. These receptors lack a known antigen. This specimen consisted of unstimulated CD4+ T cells sorted from spleen or lymph node cells, obtained before intestinal transplant. The receptors come from a human donor who received an intestinal transplant.

The chain carries TRBV14 and TRBJ1-2, with D unclear. The ends were cut back, 4 bases at V and 0 bases at J, with 12 bases in the middle. Germline V gene data show CDR1 as SGHDN and CDR2 as FVKESK. The CDR3 has 15 amino acids. The CDR3 DNA reads TGTGCCAGCAGCCGCTTTTCTATCCCTAACTATGGCTACACCTTC. This encodes CASSRFSIPNYGYTF.

This chain uses TRBV6-5 with TRBJ1-1; D might be TRBD1 (6 bases). This CDR3 spans 15 amino acids. The germline V and J ends were trimmed by 2 bases and 5 bases, with 15 bases remaining between them. Germline V gene data show CDR1 as MNHEY and CDR2 as SVGAGI. The CDR3 DNA follows: TGTGCCAGCAGTTACGCCATTAACAGGGAGACTGAAGCTTTCTTT. The encoded protein is CASSYAINRETEAFF.

CDR3 sequence reads: CASSYSSGASTGELFF. The DNA of the CDR3 is TGTGCCAGCAGTTACTCATCGGGAGCCAGCACCGGGGAGCTGTTTTTT. The chain employs TRBV6-5 and TRBJ2-2; possibly TRBD2 for D (6 bases). Germline CDR1 reads MNHEY; CDR2 reads SVGAGI. Trimming took off 0 bases at V and 4 bases at J, with 12 bases between the two ends. The CDR3 spans 16 residues.

The gene calls are TRBV5-1 and TRBJ2-2; TRBD1 matches at 7 bases. CDR1 SGHRS and CDR2 YFSETQ come from the germline V gene. With V trimmed by 4 bases and J by 7 bases, 13 bases remained unmatched. This CDR3 spans 16 amino acids. CDR3 nucleotides: TGCGCCAGCAGCCCTTCCGCAGGGGGAGTTGGCGGGGAGCTGTTTTTT. It yields the protein CASSPSAGGVGGELFF.

V usage is TRBV10-3 and J usage is TRBJ1-2; 7 bases match TRBD1. Unmatched junction bases numbered 9, after V lost 0 bases and J lost 8 bases. CDR3 size: 15 residues. CDR1 is ENHRY and CDR2 is SYGVKD in the germline V gene. The CDR3: CAISESSRGQRGYTF. The CDR3 DNA is TGTGCCATCAGTGAGTCGAGTAGGGGGCAACGGGGCTACACCTTC.

The chain links TRBV12-5 to TRBJ1-2; 8 bases fit TRBD1. Germline V CDR1 and CDR2: LGHNT, FRNRAP. J was trimmed by 4 bases and V by 0 bases; bases with no gene match: 10. The CDR3 length is 17 residues. The DNA of the CDR3 is TGTGCTAGTGGTTTGGTACGAGGGTCAGGGGGCGTCTATGGCTACACCTTC. Amino acid sequence: CASGLVRGSGGVYGYTF.

This clone was seen a single time. The chain employs TRBV10-1 and TRBJ2-7; tentative D call: TRBD2 (5 bases). CDR1 is WNHNN, CDR2 SYGVQD, per germline (reference sequence). The ends were cut back, 0 bases at V and 6 bases at J, with 12 bases in the middle. This CDR3 is 14 amino acids long. The CDR3 protein is CASSESPGMVEQYF. CDR3 in DNA: TGCGCCAGCAGTGAGTCTCCGGGGATGGTCGAGCAGTACTTC.

The chain employs TRBV6-5 and TRBJ2-5; D not resolved. Germline-derived CDR1 and CDR2 are MNHEY and SVGAGI. This CDR3 has 14 residues. V was clipped by 7 bases and J by 9 bases, with 21 bases between them. The CDR3: CASTKPGTSRAQYF. The CDR3 nucleotides read TGTGCCAGCACTAAACCTGGCACCTCAAGGGCCCAGTACTTC.

This clone was counted once. This chain joins TRBV10-1 and TRBJ2-3; the D gene is possibly TRBD2 (6 bases). The CDR3 has 13 residues. The V and J ends lost 7 bases and 4 bases respectively, with 12 bases between them. The V gene's germline CDR1 is WNHNN and CDR2 SYGVQD (reference sequence). The CDR3 bases are TGCGCCAGCAAGGAGGGCCCCGCAGATACGCAGTATTTT. Protein product: CASKEGPADTQYF.

This rearrangement joins TRBV7-6 to TRBJ2-7; D is perhaps TRBD1 or TRBD2 (6 bases each). V dropped 5 bases and J dropped 7 bases, with 27 bases sitting between them. Germline V gene lookup returns CDR1 SGHVS and CDR2 FNYEAQ. The CDR3 has 17 amino acids. The CDR3 here is CASSPSALSQGPEEQYF. The CDR3 bases are TGTGCCAGCAGCCCTAGCGCTCTTTCACAGGGACCGGAGGAGCAGTACTTC.

This clone was observed a few times. The chain links TRBV29-1 to TRBJ2-5, with D perhaps matching TRBD2 (6 bases). The length of the CDR3 is 14 residues. Trimming stripped 7 bases from V and 5 bases from J, with 20 bases between. The germline V gene has CDR1 SQVTM and CDR2 ANQGSEA. The CDR3 reads CSGRGTRLGETQYF. In nucleotides, the CDR3 is TGCAGCGGGCGGGGCACCCGCCTTGGCGAGACCCAGTACTTC.

The V call is TRBV6-5, the J call TRBJ2-7, with 9 bases aligning to TRBD2. Losses at the gene ends were 7 bases for V and 5 bases for J; bases not matched to a gene: 6. CDR3 length equals 13 residues. Germline V lookup: CDR1 MNHEY, CDR2 SVGAGI. The CDR3 DNA follows: TGTGCCAGCATAGCGGGAGCCGAAGACGAGCAGTACTTC. Protein sequence: CASIAGAEDEQYF.

This chain links TRBV10-2 with TRBJ2-2, with D unresolved. Trimming cost V 6 bases and J 4 bases, with 12 bases left between them. CDR1 and CDR2 (germline): WSHSY, SAAADI. This CDR3 is 14 amino acids long. CDR3 sequence (DNA): TGCGCCAGCAGCAGTGTAGGTGGCACCGGGGAGCTGTTTTTT. Protein product: CASSSVGGTGELFF.

This clone has only one observation. The rearrangement links TRBV11-2 to TRBJ2-2; D may be TRBD2 (5 bases). Germline lookup yields CDR1 SGHAT and CDR2 FQNNGV. The CDR3 covers 13 residues. Trimming cost V 5 bases and J 5 bases, with 9 bases left between them. The CDR3 region has the DNA TGTGCCAGCAGCAACACTAGAACCGGGGAGCTGTTTTTT. Translating gives CASSNTRTGELFF.

This clone was seen only once. The chain carries TRBV7-2 and TRBJ2-3; D is undetermined. V was clipped by 6 bases and J by 1 base, with 11 bases between them. CDR1 is SGHTA, CDR2 FQGNSA, per germline. This CDR3 comprises 14 residues. This chain's CDR3 is CASSLSFGTDTQYF. Here the CDR3 DNA reads TGTGCCAGCAGTCTATCATTTGGCACAGATACGCAGTATTTT. The full variable domain, in which reference TRBV7-2 and TRBJ2-3 provide the parts outside the CDR3, is GAGVSQSPSNKVTEKGKDVELRCDPISGHTALYWYRQSLGQGLEFLIYFQGNSAPDKSGLPSDRFSAERTGGSVSTLTIQRTQQEDSAVYLCASSLSFGTDTQYFGPGTRLTVL.

The chain has TRBV5-4 and TRBJ1-4; possibly TRBD1 for D (6 bases). Trimming stripped 3 bases from V and 7 bases from J, with 10 bases between. Germline V lookup: CDR1 SGHNT, CDR2 YYREEE (reference sequence). The CDR3 consists of 13 residues. CDR3 amino acids: CASSSTGSEKLFF. CDR3 nucleotides: TGTGCCAGCAGCTCGACAGGTTCTGAAAAACTGTTTTTT.

The rearrangement joins TRBV7-9 to TRBJ2-1, with 9 bases identical to TRBD1. The CDR3 has 17 residues. V lost 3 bases to trimming and J lost 7 bases; unmatched junction nucleotides: 13. Germline CDR1 is SEHNR and CDR2 is FQNEAQ (reference sequence). CDR3 region: CASSLGPGQGKKNEQFF. In DNA, the CDR3 is TGTGCCAGCAGCTTGGGACCGGGACAGGGAAAAAAAAATGAGCAGTTCTTC.

The chain employs TRBV5-1 and TRBJ2-7; tentatively, D is TRBD2 (5 bases). Trimming removed 4 bases from V and 8 bases from J, with 25 bases in between. This CDR3 region has 16 residues. Germline CDR1 and CDR2: SGHRS and YFSETQ. The CDR3 loop reads CASSLAGSSTFFQQYF. In nucleotides, the CDR3 is TGCGCCAGCAGCCTAGCCGGTAGTTCCACATTTTTCCAGCAGTACTTC.

The rearrangement joins TRBV9 to TRBJ2-1, with D perhaps being TRBD1 or TRBD2 (5 bases each). The V and J ends lost 0 bases and 0 bases respectively, with 7 bases between them. CDR1 and CDR2 from the germline V gene are SGDLS and YYNGEE. CDR3 length: 15 residues. The CDR3 loop is CASSVGDVSYNEQFF. The CDR3, as DNA: TGTGCCAGCAGCGTAGGGGACGTCTCCTACAATGAGCAGTTCTTC.

This clone came up a few times. The chain recombines TRBV28 with TRBJ2-3, with a possible D match to TRBD1 (6 bases). Germline CDR1 MDHEN, CDR2 SYDVKM. CDR3 length: 15 amino acids. Trimming shortened V by 5 bases and J by 1 base, and 13 bases separated the two germline ends. The CDR3 DNA is TGTGCCAGCAGTCCCAGGGGCCGTGGCACAGATACGCAGTATTTT. Translating gives CASSPRGRGTDTQYF.

This chain links TRBV2 with TRBJ2-5; TRBD2 matches at 7 bases. The tail of the sequence fits TRBJ2-7 better, so the J call may be wrong. The CDR3 contains 15 residues. Germline V lookup: CDR1 SNHLY, CDR2 FYNNEI. DNA for the CDR3: TGTGCCAGCAGCGGGGGACGGACTAGTTCCTACGAGCAGTACTTC. Translating it yields CASSGGRTSSYEQYF.

The chain links TRBV4-1 to TRBJ2-5; a weak D match, TRBD1 (6 bases). The CDR3 contains 13 residues. The ends were cut back, 2 bases at V and 5 bases at J, with 9 bases in the middle. In germline, CDR1 is MGHRA, CDR2 YSYEKL. This CDR3 reads CASSQSGVETQYF. CDR3 DNA: TGCGCCAGCAGCCAATCAGGGGTTGAGACCCAGTACTTC.

This chain joins TRBV7-8 and TRBJ1-5; D unclear. Germline CDR1 and CDR2: SGHVS and FQNEAQ. CDR3 length: 15 amino acids. V gave up 3 bases and J gave up 2 bases, with 11 bases separating them. The CDR3: CASSLKRPGNQPQHF. The CDR3 nucleotides read TGTGCCAGCAGCTTGAAAAGGCCGGGCAATCAGCCCCAGCATTTT.

The V and J genes are TRBV5-1 and TRBJ1-1; D is unclear. CDR3 length: 18 amino acids. Between the trimmed V and J ends, which lost 0 bases and 1 base, there was a span of 19 bases. Looked up from germline, CDR1 is SGHRS and CDR2 is YFSETQ. DNA for the CDR3: TGCGCCAGCAGCTTGGTTCCGCTCGGGCTCTCCGGGAACACTGAAGCTTTCTTT. Protein sequence: CASSLVPLGLSGNTEAFF.